This TCR beta chain was identified in a study of T cells after yellow fever vaccination. CDR3 size: 14 residues. Germline assignment: CDR1 MDHEN and CDR2 SYDVKM. The ends lost 8 bases at V and 1 base at J; junction bases unmatched: 5. TCRdb used MiXCR to reprocess the 5' RACE reads, holding one entry per CDR3 protein. The table includes 310,000 or so distinct CDR3 sequences, 6.8% detected once. Sequencing was performed on PBMCs, taken about 41 days after the first yellow fever vaccination. The J gene is TRBJ1-5, the V gene TRBV28; 7 bases align to TRBD1. This clonotype was obtained from a young man who received the YFV17D yellow fever vaccine. CDR3 in DNA: TGTGCCAGCGGAACAGGGGCGAGCAATCAGCCCCAGCATTTT. Its translation: CASGTGASNQPQHF.